One sample yielded the 6 T cell receptor beta chains listed below, sequenced in a study of spatial heterogeneity in lung cancer. Study results and caveats: Mutation tallies in tumors tracked expanded intratumoral alpha and beta TCR counts.

This sample's time point: sample taken at primary tumor resection. These TCRs' antigens remain unknown. TCRdb processed the 5' RACE reads anew with MiXCR; each CDR3 protein has one entry. The sample yields roughly 180 distinct CDR3 sequences, 43% seen once. The source material was lung tumor tissue, sampled at surgery. These TCRs come from a female donor with early-stage non-small cell lung cancer.

Comments on this clonotype: The size of this beta chain means little, since it is a stray read in a library made for alpha chains. The chain links TRBV20-1 to TRBJ1-5; the D gene is possibly TRBD1 (6 bases). This CDR3 has 14 amino acids. V lost 0 bases to trimming and J lost 2 bases, with 8 bases between them. Germline values: CDR1 DFQATT, CDR2 SNEGSKA (reference sequence). The CDR3 reads CSAREDSGNQPQHF. The DNA of the CDR3 is TGCAGTGCTAGAGAGGACAGTGGCAATCAGCCCCAGCATTTT.

About this clonotype itself: This beta chain is an unintended read in a library built for alpha chains; its size means little. V is TRBV5-4 and J is TRBJ2-1; TRBD2 aligns across 14 bases. The CDR3 contains 15 residues. The V segment lost 4 bases and the J segment 7 bases; nucleotides outside the gene matches: 4. CDR1 is SGHNT, CDR2 YYREEE, per germline (reference sequence). The CDR3 DNA sequence: TGTGCCAGCAGCGAAGGGACTAGCGGGGGTAATGAGCAGTTCTTC. Encoded protein: CASSEGTSGGNEQFF.

A note on this clonotype: A junction boundary mismatches the germline segment, possibly from a read error. The library was designed around alpha chains, so this beta chain is a stray read whose abundance carries little weight. The chain couples TRBV7-3 to TRBJ2-1; no definite D call. The germline V gene encodes CDR1 SGHTA and CDR2 FQGTGA. There are 16 residues in the CDR3. The CDR3: CASSLRSRVSYNEQLF. CDR3 nucleotides: TGTGCCAGCAGCTTACGTAGTAGGGTTTCCTACAATGAGCAGTTATTC.

As to this clonotype: The size of this beta chain means little, since it is a stray read in a library made for alpha chains. The chain joins TRBV4-2 to TRBJ1-6; D is ambiguous. Germline CDR1 LGHNA, CDR2 YNFKEQ. CDR3 length equals 13 residues. V lost 0 bases to trimming and J lost 7 bases, with 4 bases between them. In DNA, the CDR3 is TGTGCCAGCAGCCAAGATCGCAATTCACCCCTCCACTTT. Protein sequence: CASSQDRNSPLHF.

A word on this clonotype: Found in a library prepared for alpha chains, this beta chain is an off-target read, and its abundance has little meaning. The rearrangement joins TRBV6-2 or TRBV6-3 to TRBJ2-7, with D possibly being TRBD2 (6 bases). Germline V gene data show CDR1 as MNHEY and CDR2 as SVGEGT. This CDR3 is 14 amino acids long. The V gene lost 5 bases and the J gene lost 9 bases, with 20 bases spanning the gap. CDR3 in DNA: TGTGCCAGCAGTACCCCGGAGGGTCTAGCGAGGCAGTACTTC. It codes for CASSTPEGLARQYF.

A note on this clonotype: The library was designed around alpha chains, so this beta chain is a stray read whose abundance carries little weight. The V call is TRBV3-1, the J call TRBJ2-7; D is possibly TRBD1 or TRBD2 (5 bases each). V was cut by 4 bases and J by 0 bases, with 10 bases left in between. The CDR3 runs 14 residues. Germline assignment: CDR1 LGHDT and CDR2 YNNKEL (reference sequence). The CDR3: CASSLPGTSYEQYF. For the CDR3, the DNA is TGTGCCAGCAGCCTACCAGGGACCTCCTACGAGCAGTACTTC.